The 22 T cell receptor beta chains given below trace back to one sample, sequenced in a study of OX40 agonist ivuxolimab in advanced cancers. Generated by immunoSEQ multiplex PCR, the TCRdb table keeps only in-frame clones and is missing some. This table holds roughly 56,000 clones, roughly 89% found once. Source: CD4+ or CD8+ T cells sorted from blood, taken in a trial of the OX40 agonist ivuxolimab. These receptors originate from an adult with an advanced solid tumor such as melanoma, head and neck, liver or kidney cancer.

This clone is a singleton in its sample. This chain connects TRBV7-9 to TRBJ1-5; perhaps TRBD1 as D (5 bases). The CDR3 length is 16 residues. Germline loops: CDR1 SEHNR, CDR2 FQNEAQ (reference sequence). V was trimmed by 5 bases and J by 5 bases, leaving 19 bases between them. This CDR3 is CASSRDSWGSDQPQHF. As DNA, the CDR3 is TGTGCCAGCAGCCGTGACAGTTGGGGCTCCGATCAGCCCCAGCATTTT.

The chain employs TRBV6-1 and TRBJ1-1; 8 bases fit TRBD1. CDR3 length: 14 amino acids. The junction had 3 bases not matched to a gene; V was cut back by 1 base and J by 5 bases. The germline V gene encodes CDR1 MNHNS and CDR2 SASEGT. CDR3 coding DNA: TGTGCCAGCAGTGAAGTACAGGGGGGTACTGAAGCTTTCTTT. This gives the protein CASSEVQGGTEAFF.

This rearrangement joins TRBV11-2 to TRBJ2-3; D gene uncertain. The germline CDR1 and CDR2 sequences are SGHAT and FQNNGV. Trimming took 5 bases from V and 1 from J, leaving 13 bases between them. The CDR3 runs 15 residues. The CDR3 bases are TGTGCCAGCAGCACTCGTGGCGCCCGCACAGATACGCAGTATTTT. The encoded protein is CASSTRGARTDTQYF.

The chain employs TRBV19 and TRBJ2-4; D unresolved. The germline V and J ends were trimmed by 3 bases and 2 bases, with 11 bases remaining between them. The CDR3 totals 15 residues. Germline V gives CDR1 LNHDA, CDR2 SQIVND (reference sequence). CDR3 nucleotides: TGTGCCAGTAGTATCCCCAGCGTTTCCAAAAACATTCAGTACTTC. The encoded protein is CASSIPSVSKNIQYF.

The gene calls are TRBV5-6 and TRBJ2-7; TRBD2 agrees at 10 bases. The CDR3 loop spans 17 amino acids. Losses at the gene ends were 2 bases for V and 3 bases for J; bases not matched to a gene: 11. Germline CDR1 is SGHDT and CDR2 is YYEEEE. Here the CDR3 DNA reads TGTGCCAGCAGCTTACTGGTTGGGAGACTAGCGGGCTACGAGCAGTACTTC. This codes for CASSLLVGRLAGYEQYF.

V gene TRBV13 combines with J gene TRBJ2-3; TRBD1 matches at 8 bases. The CDR3 is 19 amino acids. V shed 5 bases and J 4 bases; nucleotides not matched to a gene: 20. From germline, CDR1 is PRHDT and CDR2 FYEKMQ (reference sequence). The CDR3 sequence: CASSATSYRGELAADTQYF. CDR3 coding DNA: TGTGCCAGCAGCGCTACCAGCTACAGGGGGGAACTGGCCGCAGATACGCAGTATTTT.

The chain carries TRBV6-6 and TRBJ1-3; D possibly corresponds to TRBD1 (6 bases). The V gene's germline CDR1 is MNHNY and CDR2 SVGAGI (reference sequence). This CDR3 has 16 amino acids. Deletions cut 2 bases from V and 0 bases from J, with 11 bases between. CDR3 nucleotides: TGTGCCAGCAGTTACGTGGGACATTCCTCTGGAAACACCATATATTTT. Translated: CASSYVGHSSGNTIYF.

The chain is built from TRBV7-2 and TRBJ2-5; 7 nucleotides align to TRBD1. The CDR3 covers 15 residues. After removal of 1 base from V and 4 bases from J, the junction contained 6 bases not matched to a gene. The germline V gene has CDR1 SGHTA and CDR2 FQGNSA. Here the CDR3 reads CASSLVGRGLETQYF. The CDR3 nucleotides read TGTGCCAGCAGCTTAGTGGGCAGGGGGTTAGAGACCCAGTACTTC.

This rearrangement joins TRBV29-1 to TRBJ1-2; perhaps TRBD1 as D (5 bases). The CDR3 spans 13 residues. In germline, CDR1 is SQVTM, CDR2 ANQGSEA. The germline V and J ends were trimmed by 4 bases and 6 bases, with 15 bases remaining between them. CDR3 residues: CSVGDGRLDGYTF. For the CDR3, the DNA is TGCAGCGTTGGGGACGGTCGTTTAGATGGCTACACCTTC.

The count of this clone is one. V gene TRBV7-2 combines with J gene TRBJ2-1; D is ambiguous. Deletions cut 4 bases from V and 9 bases from J, with 16 bases between. The CDR3 is made up of 14 amino acids. From germline, CDR1 is SGHTA and CDR2 FQGNSA. CDR3 nucleotide sequence: TGTGCCAGCAGCTCCAAAAGGTTGTCGGGTGAGCAGTTCTTC. It specifies CASSSKRLSGEQFF.

This clone was seen a few times. The DNA for the CDR3 is TGTGCCAGCAGCTCTAGCACAGATACGCAGTATTTT. Its translation is CASSSSTDTQYF. V and J are TRBV11-1 and TRBJ2-3; D unclear. Germline loops: CDR1 SGHAT, CDR2 FQDESV (reference sequence). Trimming shortened V by 4 bases and J by 0 bases, and 2 bases separated the two germline ends. The CDR3 runs 12 residues.

This clone was recorded only once. The chain links TRBV5-4 to TRBJ2-1, with 11 positions matching TRBD2. Germline V gives CDR1 SGHNT, CDR2 YYREEE (reference sequence). Trimming took 0 bases from V and 7 from J; bases not matched to a gene: 6. This CDR3 region has 16 residues. The CDR3 reads CASSLDSGRANNEQFF. The CDR3 region has the DNA TGTGCCAGCAGCTTGGATAGCGGGAGGGCTAATAATGAGCAGTTCTTC.

J is TRBJ2-3 and V is TRBV11-2, with D possibly being TRBD1 (6 bases). The ends were cut back, 4 bases at V and 3 bases at J, with 11 bases in the middle. The length of the CDR3 is 14 residues. Germline CDR1 and CDR2: SGHAT and FQNNGV. DNA of the CDR3: TGTGCCAGCAGCTCTCAGGGGATAACAGATACGCAGTATTTT. Protein: CASSSQGITDTQYF.

CDR3 coding DNA: TGTGCCAGCAGCCCATCGGGACTAGTTTTCACAGATACGCAGTATTTT. Translation: CASSPSGLVFTDTQYF. The chain recombines TRBV4-2 with TRBJ2-3, with 8 bases matching TRBD2. After removal of 4 bases from V and 2 bases from J, the junction contained 8 bases not matched to a gene. The CDR3 sequence is 16 residues long. CDR1 is LGHNA, CDR2 YNFKEQ, per germline.

The genes are TRBV5-1 and TRBJ2-7; 11 positions match TRBD2. The J segment lost 1 base and the V segment lost 4 bases, leaving 4 bases of the junction unmatched. The germline CDR1 and CDR2 sequences are SGHRS and YFSETQ. The CDR3 contains 15 residues. CDR3 DNA: TGCGCCAGCAGCCTAGCGGGAGGACGTTCCTACGAGCAGTACTTC. It yields the protein CASSLAGGRSYEQYF.

This clone occurred once. CDR3 coding DNA: TGCGCCAGCAGCTTGGGACACCTAGCGGGAGTTGATGAGCAGTTCTTC. Translation gives CASSLGHLAGVDEQFF. The gene calls are TRBV5-1 and TRBJ2-1; 10 bases are shared with TRBD2. The germline V gene has CDR1 SGHRS and CDR2 YFSETQ. V shed 0 bases and J 8 bases; nucleotides not matched to a gene: 8. This CDR3 is built from 16 residues.

The genes are TRBV5-1 and TRBJ2-3; D call uncertain. V was clipped by 4 bases and J by 6 bases, with 9 bases between them. CDR3 length: 12 amino acids. The germline V gene has CDR1 SGHRS and CDR2 YFSETQ. The CDR3 coding sequence is TGCGCCAGCAGCCCCCCGGCTGATACGCAGTATTTT. It translates to CASSPPADTQYF.

The V gene is TRBV13, the J gene TRBJ2-2; D remains unclear. This CDR3 comprises 15 residues. Deletions cut 5 bases from V and 0 bases from J, with 10 bases between. The germline V gene has CDR1 PRHDT and CDR2 FYEKMQ (reference sequence). The CDR3 nucleotides are TGTGCCAGCAGCCCTCTTAACGCGAACACCGGGGAGCTGTTTTTT. Translated, it gives CASSPLNANTGELFF.

DNA of the CDR3: TGTGCCAGCAGTAAAGAGGGGACTAGCGGGAAGGGTGAGCAGTACTTC. Its protein product is CASSKEGTSGKGEQYF. The chain has TRBV2 and TRBJ2-7; 13 positions agree with TRBD2. Trimming removed 5 bases from V and 7 bases from J; junction bases left unmatched: 11. The germline V gene encodes CDR1 SNHLY and CDR2 FYNNEI. There are 16 residues in the CDR3.

CDR3 amino acids: CASSLDRQGRTDTQYF. The DNA of the CDR3 is TGTGCCAGCAGCTTAGATAGACAGGGGCGGACAGATACGCAGTATTTT. The chain couples TRBV11-2 to TRBJ2-3, with TRBD1 matching over 8 bases. Germline V gene sequence: CDR1 SGHAT, CDR2 FQNNGV. Germline trimming cut 0 bases from V and 3 bases from J; bases unmatched to any gene: 5. The CDR3 extends over 16 amino acids.

The chain is built from TRBV7-9 and TRBJ2-1; 10 positions match TRBD2. CDR1 is SEHNR, CDR2 FQNEAQ, per germline (reference sequence). The V and J ends lost 2 bases and 4 bases, in that order; junction bases with no gene match: 2. This CDR3 spans 15 amino acids. The CDR3 is CASSLRTSGYNEQFF. The CDR3 DNA follows: TGTGCCAGCAGCTTACGGACTAGCGGATACAATGAGCAGTTCTTC.

V gene TRBV30 combines with J gene TRBJ1-1; 11 positions match TRBD1. Germline V lookup: CDR1 GTSNPN, CDR2 SVGIG (reference sequence). The CDR3 runs to 14 residues. V trimming: 2 bases; J trimming: 5 bases; junction bases outside the gene matches: 4. CDR3 region: CAWSKGTGGTEAFF. The CDR3 DNA reads TGTGCCTGGAGTAAAGGGACAGGGGGGACTGAAGCTTTCTTT.